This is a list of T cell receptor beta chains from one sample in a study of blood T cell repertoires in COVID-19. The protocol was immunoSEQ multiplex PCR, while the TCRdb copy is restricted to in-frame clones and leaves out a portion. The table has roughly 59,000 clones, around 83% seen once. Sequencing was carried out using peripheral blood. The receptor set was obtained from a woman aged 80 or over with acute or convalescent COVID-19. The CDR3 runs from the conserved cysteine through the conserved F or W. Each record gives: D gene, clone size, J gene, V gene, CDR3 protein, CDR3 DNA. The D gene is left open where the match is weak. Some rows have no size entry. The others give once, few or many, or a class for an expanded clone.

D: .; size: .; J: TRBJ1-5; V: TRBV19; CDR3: CASSDPQQPQHF; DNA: TGTGCCAGTAGTGACCCACAGCAGCCCCAGCATTTT
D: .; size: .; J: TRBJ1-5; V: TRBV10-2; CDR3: CASSESSRFNQPQHF; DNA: TGCGCCAGCAGTGAGTCGAGTCGGTTCAATCAGCCCCAGCATTTT
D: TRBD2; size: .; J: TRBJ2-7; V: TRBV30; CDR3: CACDILAGGIEQYF; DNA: TGTGCCTGCGATATCTTAGCGGGGGGAATCGAGCAGTACTTC
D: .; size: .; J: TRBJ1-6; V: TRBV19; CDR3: CASKSGTRESPLHF; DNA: TGTGCCAGTAAATCAGGGACAAGGGAGTCACCCCTCCACTTT
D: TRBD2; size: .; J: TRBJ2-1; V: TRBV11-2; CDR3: CASSLQAGGVSYNEQFF; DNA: TGTGCCAGCAGCTTACAAGCGGGAGGGGTTTCCTACAATGAGCAGTTCTTC
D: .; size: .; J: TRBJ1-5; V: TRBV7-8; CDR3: CASSLGFRTVSNQPQHF; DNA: TGTGCCAGCAGCTTAGGGTTTAGGACAGTAAGCAATCAGCCCCAGCATTTT
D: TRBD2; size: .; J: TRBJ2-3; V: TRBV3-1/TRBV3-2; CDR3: CASSQEARLAGVVDTQYF; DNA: TGTGCCAGCAGCCAAGAAGCCCGACTAGCGGGAGTAGTAGATACGCAGTATTTT
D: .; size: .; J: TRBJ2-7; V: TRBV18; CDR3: CASSPREGDEQYF; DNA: TGTGCCAGCTCACCACGGGAAGGGGACGAGCAGTACTTC
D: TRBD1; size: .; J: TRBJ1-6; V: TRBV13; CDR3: CASSWRQGASWSPLHF; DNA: TGTGCCAGCAGCTGGCGACAGGGGGCGTCGTGGTCACCCCTCCACTTT
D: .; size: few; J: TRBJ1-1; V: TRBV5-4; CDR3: CASSLQAMGMNTEAFF; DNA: TGTGCCAGCAGCTTGCAGGCGATGGGCATGAACACTGAAGCTTTCTTT
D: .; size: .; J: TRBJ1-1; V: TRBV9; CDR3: CASSVLATTEAFF; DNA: TGTGCCAGCAGCGTTCTGGCAACCACTGAAGCTTTCTTT
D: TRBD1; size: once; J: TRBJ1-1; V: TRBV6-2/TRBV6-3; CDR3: CASSQNRGGSEAFF; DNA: TGTGCCAGCAGTCAGAACAGGGGTGGATCTGAAGCTTTCTTT
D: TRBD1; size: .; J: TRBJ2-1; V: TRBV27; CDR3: CASSTDRAPYNEQFF; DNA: TGTGCCAGCAGTACCGACAGGGCCCCCTACAATGAGCAGTTCTTC
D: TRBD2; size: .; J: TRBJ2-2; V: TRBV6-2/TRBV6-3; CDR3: CASSYAGGTGELFF; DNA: TGTGCCAGCAGTTACGCGGGGGGAACCGGGGAGCTGTTTTTT
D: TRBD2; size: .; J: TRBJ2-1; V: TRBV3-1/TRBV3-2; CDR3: CASSQVRAGGLYNEQFF; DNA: TGTGCCAGCAGCCAAGTTCGAGCGGGGGGGCTCTACAATGAGCAGTTCTTC
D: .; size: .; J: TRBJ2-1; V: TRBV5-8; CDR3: CASSLVIWERSYNEQFF; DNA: TGTGCCAGCAGCTTGGTAATTTGGGAGAGGTCCTACAATGAGCAGTTCTTC
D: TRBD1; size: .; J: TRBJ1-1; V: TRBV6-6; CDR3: CASTATGISTEAFF; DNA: TGTGCCAGCACCGCGACAGGGATCAGCACTGAAGCTTTCTTT
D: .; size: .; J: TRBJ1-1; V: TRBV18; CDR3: CASSPGVKSGEAFF; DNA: TGTGCCAGCTCACCAGGGGTAAAGTCAGGGGAAGCTTTCTTT
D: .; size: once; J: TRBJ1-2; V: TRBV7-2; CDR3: CASSPGDSRGGYTF; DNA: TGTGCCAGCAGCCCGGGGGACTCGAGGGGAGGCTACACCTTC
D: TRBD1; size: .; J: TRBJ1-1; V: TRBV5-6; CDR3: CASKGAGQNTEAFF; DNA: TGTGCCAGCAAGGGGGCCGGTCAGAACACTGAAGCTTTCTTT
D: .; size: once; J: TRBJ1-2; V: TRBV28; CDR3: CASNPGLGSYGYTF; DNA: TGTGCCAGCAACCCCGGACTGGGTAGCTATGGCTACACCTTC
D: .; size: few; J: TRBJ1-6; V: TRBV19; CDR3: CASSIYAVSSYNSPLHF; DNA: TGTGCCAGTAGTATCTACGCCGTTAGCTCCTATAATTCACCCCTCCACTTT
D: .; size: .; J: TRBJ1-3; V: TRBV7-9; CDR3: CASSSWGPSGNTIYF; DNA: TGTGCCAGCAGCTCCTGGGGCCCCTCTGGAAACACCATATATTTT
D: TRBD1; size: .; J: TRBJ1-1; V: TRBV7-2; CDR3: CASSLATGWTEAFF; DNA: TGTGCCAGCAGCTTGGCGACAGGGTGGACTGAAGCTTTCTTT
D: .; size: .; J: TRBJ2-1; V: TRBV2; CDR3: CASVGADTYNEQFF; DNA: TGTGCCAGTGTGGGAGCGGATACCTACAATGAGCAGTTCTTC
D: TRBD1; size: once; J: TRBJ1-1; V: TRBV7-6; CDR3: CASSPGTGSTEAFF; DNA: TGTGCCAGCAGCCCCGGGACAGGTTCCACTGAAGCTTTCTTT
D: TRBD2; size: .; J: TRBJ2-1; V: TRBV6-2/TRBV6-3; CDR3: CASSYPKGLAGGHEQFF; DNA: TGTGCCAGCAGTTACCCAAAGGGACTAGCGGGGGGGCATGAGCAGTTCTTC
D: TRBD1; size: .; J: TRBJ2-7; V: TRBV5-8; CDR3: CASSLYGTGPYEQYF; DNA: TGTGCCAGCAGCTTGTACGGGACAGGGCCCTACGAGCAGTACTTC
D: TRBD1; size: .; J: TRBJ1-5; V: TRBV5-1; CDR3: CASSTTGGINQPQHF; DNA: TGCGCCAGCAGCACTACAGGGGGCATCAATCAGCCCCAGCATTTT
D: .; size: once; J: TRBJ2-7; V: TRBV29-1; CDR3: CSVVGADANEQYF; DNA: TGCAGCGTTGTTGGGGCAGATGCAAACGAGCAGTACTTC
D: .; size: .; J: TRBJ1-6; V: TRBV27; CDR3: CASSPTRGRVDSPLHF; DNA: TGTGCCAGCAGTCCGACGCGGGGGCGGGTGGACTCACCCCTCCACTTT
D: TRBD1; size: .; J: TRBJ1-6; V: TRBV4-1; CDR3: CASRTPGQLSKNSPLHF; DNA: TGCGCCAGCAGGACACCGGGACAGCTTAGCAAGAATTCACCCCTCCACTTT
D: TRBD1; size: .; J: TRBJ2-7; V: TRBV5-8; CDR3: CASRRGQGQFEQYF; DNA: TGTGCCAGCAGGAGGGGACAGGGCCAATTCGAGCAGTACTTC
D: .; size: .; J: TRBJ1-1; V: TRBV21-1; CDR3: CASSKKHLLLNTQNTEAFF; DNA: TGTGCCAGCAGCAAAAAGCACCTCTTACTGAATACTCAGAACACTGAAGCTTTCTTT
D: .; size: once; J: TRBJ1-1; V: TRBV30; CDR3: CAWEGGAEAFF; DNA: TGTGCCTGGGAGGGAGGGGCTGAAGCTTTCTTT
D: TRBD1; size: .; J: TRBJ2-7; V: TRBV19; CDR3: CASSPGQGAQGYEQYF; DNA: TGTGCCAGTAGTCCGGGACAGGGGGCGCAGGGTTACGAGCAGTACTTC
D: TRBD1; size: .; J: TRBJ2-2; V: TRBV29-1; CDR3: CSGDRGNTGELFF; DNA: TGCAGCGGGGACAGGGGGAACACCGGGGAGCTGTTTTTT
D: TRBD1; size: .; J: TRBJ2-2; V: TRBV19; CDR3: CASSPRTGPVGELFF; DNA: TGTGCCAGTAGTCCCCGGACAGGGCCTGTCGGGGAGCTGTTTTTT
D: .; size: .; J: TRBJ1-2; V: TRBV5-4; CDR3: CASSLPGGGYGYTF; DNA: TGTGCCAGCAGCTTACCGGGTGGCGGTTATGGCTACACCTTC
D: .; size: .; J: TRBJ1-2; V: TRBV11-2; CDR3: CASSLGVGANYGYTF; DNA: TGTGCCAGCAGCTTAGGGGTTGGGGCCAACTATGGCTACACCTTC
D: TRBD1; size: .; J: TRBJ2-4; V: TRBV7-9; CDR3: CASSLAEGTGWSSKNIQYF; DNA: TGTGCCAGCAGCTTAGCTGAAGGGACAGGGTGGTCTAGCAAAAACATTCAGTACTTC
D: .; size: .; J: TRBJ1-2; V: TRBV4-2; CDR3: CASSPRGEGYTF; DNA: TGTGCCAGCAGCCCCAGGGGAGAAGGCTACACCTTC
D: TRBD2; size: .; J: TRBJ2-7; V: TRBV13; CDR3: CASSSRNSGGSSYEQYF; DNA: TGTGCCAGCAGCTCAAGGAACAGCGGGGGAAGCTCCTACGAGCAGTACTTC
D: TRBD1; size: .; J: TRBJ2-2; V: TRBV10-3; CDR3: CAISLIGQGSLTGELFF; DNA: TGTGCCATCTCACTGATAGGACAGGGTAGTCTCACCGGGGAGCTGTTTTTT
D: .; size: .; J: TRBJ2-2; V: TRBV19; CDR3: CASSILATNTGELFF; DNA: TGTGCCAGTAGTATTCTAGCAACGAACACCGGGGAGCTGTTTTTT
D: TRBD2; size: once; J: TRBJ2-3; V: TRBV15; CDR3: CATTPGLAGGTDTQYF; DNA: TGTGCCACCACCCCGGGACTAGCGGGGGGCACAGATACGCAGTATTTT
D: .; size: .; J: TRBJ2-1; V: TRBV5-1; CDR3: CASSPPWPGRKRGNEQFF; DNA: TGCGCCAGCAGCCCCCCCTGGCCTGGGCGGAAAAGGGGGAATGAGCAGTTCTTC
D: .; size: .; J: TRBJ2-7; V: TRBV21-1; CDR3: CASSKGPGTEGPGGYF; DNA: TGTGCCAGCAGCAAAGGACCGGGGACAGAAGGCCCTGGAGGGTACTTC
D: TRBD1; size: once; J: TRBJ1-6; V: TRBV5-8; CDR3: CASGSTGTGAWNSPLHF; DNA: TGTGCCAGCGGTAGTACCGGGACAGGGGCCTGGAATTCACCCCTCCACTTT
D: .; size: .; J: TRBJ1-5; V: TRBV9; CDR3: CASSVGDGTLHQPQHF; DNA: TGTGCCAGCAGCGTTGGGGACGGGACACTCCATCAGCCCCAGCATTTT
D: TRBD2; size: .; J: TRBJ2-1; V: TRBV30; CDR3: CAWRASGQQFF; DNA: TGTGCCTGGAGGGCTAGCGGGCAGCAGTTCTTC
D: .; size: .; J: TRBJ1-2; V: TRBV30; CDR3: CAWSAGTTYGYTF; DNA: TGTGCCTGGAGTGCCGGGACAACTTATGGCTACACCTTC
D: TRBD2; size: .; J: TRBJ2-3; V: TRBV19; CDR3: CASSNLAGSSTDTQYF; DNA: TGTGCCAGTAGTAACCTAGCGGGGTCTAGCACAGATACGCAGTATTTT
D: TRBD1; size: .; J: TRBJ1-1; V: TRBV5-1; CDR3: CASSFRTGRNTEAFF; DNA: TGCGCCAGCAGCTTCCGGACAGGGAGGAACACTGAAGCTTTCTTT
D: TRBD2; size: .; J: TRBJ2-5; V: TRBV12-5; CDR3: CASGSPGGTTQYF; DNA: TGTGCTAGTGGTTCCCCGGGGGGTACGACCCAGTACTTC
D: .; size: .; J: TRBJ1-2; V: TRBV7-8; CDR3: CASSPDRGFLAYGYTF; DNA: TGTGCCAGCAGCCCCGACCGGGGTTTTTTGGCCTATGGCTACACCTTC
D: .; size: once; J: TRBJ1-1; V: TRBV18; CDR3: CASSPREEMNTEAFF; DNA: TGTGCCAGCTCACCACGGGAGGAAATGAACACTGAAGCTTTCTTT
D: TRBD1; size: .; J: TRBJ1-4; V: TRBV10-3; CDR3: CAISGKGAGEKLFF; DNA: TGTGCCATCAGTGGGAAGGGGGCGGGAGAAAAACTGTTTTTT
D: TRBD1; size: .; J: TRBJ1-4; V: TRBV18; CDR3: CASSRVQGATNEKLFF; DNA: TGTGCCAGCTCACGGGTCCAGGGGGCGACTAATGAAAAACTGTTTTTT